This T cell receptor (beta chain) was captured in a study of T cells after yellow fever vaccination. Germline assignment: CDR1 MNHNS and CDR2 SASEGT. This CDR3 has 16 amino acids. V was pared by 2 bases and J by 0 bases, with 4 bases of the junction left unmatched. This clonotype was observed a handful of times. What it binds is not known. Via MiXCR, TCRdb re-called the 5' RACE reads, giving one row per CDR3 protein. The sample has a few hundred thousand distinct CDR3 sequences; 6.9% are singletons. The study's findings and limits: Most primary-vaccination clones reappeared after the booster (about 95% CD4, about 88% CD8).

The genes are TRBV6-1 and TRBJ1-3; 7 bases agree with TRBD1. Sequences were derived from CD4+ T cells sorted from PBMCs, sampled 15 days after the yellow fever booster vaccination. The clonotype was recovered from a man aged 25-40 years who received the YFV17D yellow fever vaccine. The CDR3 sequence is CASSEPGQNSGNTIYF. The CDR3 DNA sequence: TGTGCCAGCAGTGAACCGGGACAGAACTCTGGAAACACCATATATTTT.